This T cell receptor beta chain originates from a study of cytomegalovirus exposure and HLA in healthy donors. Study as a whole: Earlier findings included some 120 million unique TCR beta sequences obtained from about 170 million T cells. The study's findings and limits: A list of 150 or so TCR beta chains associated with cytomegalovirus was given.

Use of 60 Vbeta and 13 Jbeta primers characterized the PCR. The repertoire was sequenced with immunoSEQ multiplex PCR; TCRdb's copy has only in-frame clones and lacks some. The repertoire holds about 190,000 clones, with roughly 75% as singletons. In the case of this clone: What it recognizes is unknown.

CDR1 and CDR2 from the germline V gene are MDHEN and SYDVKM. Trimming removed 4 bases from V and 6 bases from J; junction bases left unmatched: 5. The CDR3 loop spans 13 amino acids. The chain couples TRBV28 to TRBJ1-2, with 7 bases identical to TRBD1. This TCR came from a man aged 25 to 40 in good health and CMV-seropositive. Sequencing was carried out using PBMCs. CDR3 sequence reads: CASSSGQNDGYTF. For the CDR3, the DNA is TGTGCCAGCAGTTCGGGACAGAACGATGGCTACACCTTC.